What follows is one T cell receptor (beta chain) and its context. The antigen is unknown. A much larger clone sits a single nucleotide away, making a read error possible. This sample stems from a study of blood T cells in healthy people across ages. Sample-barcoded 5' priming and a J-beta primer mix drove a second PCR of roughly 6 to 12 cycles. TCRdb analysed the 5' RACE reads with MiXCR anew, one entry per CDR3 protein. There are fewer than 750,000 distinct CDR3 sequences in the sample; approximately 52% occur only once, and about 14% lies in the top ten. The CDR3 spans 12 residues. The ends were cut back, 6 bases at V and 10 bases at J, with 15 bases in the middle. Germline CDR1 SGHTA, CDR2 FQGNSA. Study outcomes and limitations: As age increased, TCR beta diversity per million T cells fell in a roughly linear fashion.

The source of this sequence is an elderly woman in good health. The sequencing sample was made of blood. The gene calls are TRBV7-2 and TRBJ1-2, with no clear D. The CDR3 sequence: CASRPDLGDYTF. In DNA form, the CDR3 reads TGTGCCAGCAGACCTGACCTGGGCGACTACACCTTC.